This T cell receptor (beta chain) derives from a study of T cells after yellow fever vaccination. In germline, CDR1 is LNHDA, CDR2 SQIVND (reference sequence). Deletions cut 5 bases from V and 4 bases from J, with 17 bases between. The CDR3 totals 15 residues. Study conclusions and caveats: Abundant bulk-population clonotypes could contaminate the FACS-sorted repertoires.

On this clonotype: The antigen remains undetermined.

UMIs and a universal primer site were added when TCR cDNA was made by 5'RACE template switching. Using its own MiXCR run on the 5' RACE reads, TCRdb lists one record per CDR3 protein. This sample carries 450,000 to 600,000 distinct CDR3 sequences, approximately 12% of them seen once, and the ten largest clones take around 15%. The rearrangement links TRBV19 to TRBJ1-2; TRBD1 might be the D (5 bases). Sequencing was performed on PBMCs, taken on the day of the yellow fever booster vaccination. The TCR comes from a man younger than 45 who received the YFV17D yellow fever vaccine. CDR3: CASSLGGTPSYGYTF. CDR3 DNA: TGTGCCAGTAGTTTGGGGGGGACCCCGAGCTATGGCTACACCTTC.